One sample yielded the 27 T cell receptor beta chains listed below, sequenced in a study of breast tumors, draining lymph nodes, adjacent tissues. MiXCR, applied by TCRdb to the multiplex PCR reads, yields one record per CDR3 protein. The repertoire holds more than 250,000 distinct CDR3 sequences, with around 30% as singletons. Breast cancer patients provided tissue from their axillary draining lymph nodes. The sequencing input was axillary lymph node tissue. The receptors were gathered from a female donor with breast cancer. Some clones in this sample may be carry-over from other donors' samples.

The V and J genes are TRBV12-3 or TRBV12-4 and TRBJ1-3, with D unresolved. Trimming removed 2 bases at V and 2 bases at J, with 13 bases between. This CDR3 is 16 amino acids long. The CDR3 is CASSLTTENTGNTIYF. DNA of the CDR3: TGTGCCAGCAGTTTAACCACTGAGAACACTGGAAACACCATATATTTT.

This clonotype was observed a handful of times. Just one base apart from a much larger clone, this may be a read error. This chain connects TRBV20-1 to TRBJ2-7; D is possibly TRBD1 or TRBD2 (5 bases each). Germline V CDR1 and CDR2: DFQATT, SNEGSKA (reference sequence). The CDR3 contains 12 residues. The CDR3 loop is CSARSGPYEPYF. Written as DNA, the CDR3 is TGCAGTGCTAGATCGGGACCCTACGAGCCGTACTTC.

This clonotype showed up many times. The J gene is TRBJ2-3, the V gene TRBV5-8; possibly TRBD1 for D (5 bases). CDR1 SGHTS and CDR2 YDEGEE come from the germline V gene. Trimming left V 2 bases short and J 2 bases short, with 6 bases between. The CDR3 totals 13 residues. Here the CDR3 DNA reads TGTGCCAGCAGCTTAGGGGCCACAGATACGCAGTATTTT. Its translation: CASSLGATDTQYF.

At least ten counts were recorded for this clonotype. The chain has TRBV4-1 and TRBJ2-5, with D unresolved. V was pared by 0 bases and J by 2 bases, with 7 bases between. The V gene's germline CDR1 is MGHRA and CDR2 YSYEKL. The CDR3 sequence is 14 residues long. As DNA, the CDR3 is TGCGCCAGCAGCCAAGAGCACCGGCAAGAGACCCAGTACTTC. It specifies CASSQEHRQETQYF.

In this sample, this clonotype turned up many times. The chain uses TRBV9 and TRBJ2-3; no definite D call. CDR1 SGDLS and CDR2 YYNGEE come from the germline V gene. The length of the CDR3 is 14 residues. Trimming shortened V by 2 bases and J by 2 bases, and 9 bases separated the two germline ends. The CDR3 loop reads CASSVSSPTDTQYF. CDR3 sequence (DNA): TGTGCCAGCAGCGTTAGTAGTCCCACAGATACGCAGTATTTT. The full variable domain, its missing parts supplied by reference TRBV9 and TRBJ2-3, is DSGVTQTPKHLITATGQRVTLRCSPRSGDLSVYWYQQSLDQGLQFLIQYYNGEERAKGNILERFSAQQFPDLHSELNLSSLELGDSALYFCASSVSSPTDTQYFGPGTRLTVL.

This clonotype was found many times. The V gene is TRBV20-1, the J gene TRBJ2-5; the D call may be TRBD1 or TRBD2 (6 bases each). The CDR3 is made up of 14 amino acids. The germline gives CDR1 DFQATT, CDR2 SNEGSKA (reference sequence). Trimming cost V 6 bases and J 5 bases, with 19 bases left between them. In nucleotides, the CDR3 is TGCAGTGCAAGTATAGGTTGGGGGGCGGAGACCCAGTACTTC. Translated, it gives CSASIGWGAETQYF.

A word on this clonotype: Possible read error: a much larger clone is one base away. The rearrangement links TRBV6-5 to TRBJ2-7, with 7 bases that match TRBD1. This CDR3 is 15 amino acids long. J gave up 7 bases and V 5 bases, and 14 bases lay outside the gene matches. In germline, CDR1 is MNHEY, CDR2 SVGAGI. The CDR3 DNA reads TGTGCCAGCAGTCACGCCGACAGGGTAGTGGGGGAGCAGTACTTC. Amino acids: CASSHADRVVGEQYF.

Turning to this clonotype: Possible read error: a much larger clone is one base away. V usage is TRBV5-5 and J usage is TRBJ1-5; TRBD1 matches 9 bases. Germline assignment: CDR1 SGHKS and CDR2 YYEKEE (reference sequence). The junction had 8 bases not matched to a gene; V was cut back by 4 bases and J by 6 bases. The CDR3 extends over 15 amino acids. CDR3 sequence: CASSRTGATRQPQHF. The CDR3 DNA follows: TGTGCCAGCAGCCGGACAGGGGCAACGCGTCAGCCCCAGCATTTT.

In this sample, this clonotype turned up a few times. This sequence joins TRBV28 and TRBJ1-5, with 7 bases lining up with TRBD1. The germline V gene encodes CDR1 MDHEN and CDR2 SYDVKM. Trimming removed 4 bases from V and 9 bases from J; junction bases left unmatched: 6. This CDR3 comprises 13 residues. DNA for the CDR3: TGTGCCAGCAGTTACAGGGGCCCCGGGCCCCAGCATTTT. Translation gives CASSYRGPGPQHF.

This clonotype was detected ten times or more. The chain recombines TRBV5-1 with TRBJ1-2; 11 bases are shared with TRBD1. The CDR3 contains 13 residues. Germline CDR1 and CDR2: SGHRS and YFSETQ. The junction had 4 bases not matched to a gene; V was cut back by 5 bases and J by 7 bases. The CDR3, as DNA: TGCGCCAGCAGGAGGACAGGGGGCGCTGGCTACACCTTC. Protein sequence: CASRRTGGAGYTF.

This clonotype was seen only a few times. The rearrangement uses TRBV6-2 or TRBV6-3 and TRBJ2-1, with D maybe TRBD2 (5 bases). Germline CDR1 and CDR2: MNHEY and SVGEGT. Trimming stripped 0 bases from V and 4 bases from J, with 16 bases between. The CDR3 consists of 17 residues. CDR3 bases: TGTGCCAGCAGTTACTCGAGGGCTGCGCCTAAGTACAATGAGCAGTTCTTC. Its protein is CASSYSRAAPKYNEQFF.

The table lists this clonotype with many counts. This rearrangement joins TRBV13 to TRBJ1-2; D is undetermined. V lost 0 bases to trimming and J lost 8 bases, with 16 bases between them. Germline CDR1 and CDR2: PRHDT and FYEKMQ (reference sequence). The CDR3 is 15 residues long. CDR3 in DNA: TGTGCCAGCAGCTTAGGTGCTGAGGGAATAAGGGGCTACACCTTC. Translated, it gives CASSLGAEGIRGYTF. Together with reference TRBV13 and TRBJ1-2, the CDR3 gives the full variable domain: AAGVIQSPRHLIKEKRETATLKCYPIPRHDTVYWYQQGPGQDPQFLISFYEKMQSDKGSIPDRFSAQQFSDYHSELNMSSLELGDSALYFCASSLGAEGIRGYTFGSGTRLTVV.

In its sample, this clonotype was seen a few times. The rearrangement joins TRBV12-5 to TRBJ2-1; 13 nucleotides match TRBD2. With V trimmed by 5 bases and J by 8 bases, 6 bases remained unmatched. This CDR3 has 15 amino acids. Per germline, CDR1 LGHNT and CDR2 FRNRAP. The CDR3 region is CASGARTSGRDEQFF. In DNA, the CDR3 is TGTGCTAGTGGTGCCAGGACTAGCGGGAGAGATGAGCAGTTCTTC. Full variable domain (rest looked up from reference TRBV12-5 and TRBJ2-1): DARVTQTPRHKVTEMGQEVTMRCQPILGHNTVFWYRQTMMQGLELLAYFRNRAPLDDSGMPKDRFSAEMPDATLATLKIQPSEPRDSAVYFCASGARTSGRDEQFFGPGTRLTVL.

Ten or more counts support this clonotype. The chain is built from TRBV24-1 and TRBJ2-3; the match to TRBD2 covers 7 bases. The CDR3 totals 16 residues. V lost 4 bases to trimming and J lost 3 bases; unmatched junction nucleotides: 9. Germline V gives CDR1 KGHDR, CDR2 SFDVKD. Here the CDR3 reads CATSDLPGRATDTQYF. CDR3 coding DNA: TGTGCCACCAGTGACCTCCCGGGGAGGGCGACAGATACGCAGTATTTT.

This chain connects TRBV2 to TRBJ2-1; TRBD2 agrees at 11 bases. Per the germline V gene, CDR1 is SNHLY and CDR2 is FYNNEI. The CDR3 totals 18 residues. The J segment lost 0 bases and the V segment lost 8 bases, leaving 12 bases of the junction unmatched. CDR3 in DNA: TGTGCCAGCCCGAGCGGGACTAGCGGTCCGAGCTCCTACAATGAGCAGTTCTTC. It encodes CASPSGTSGPSSYNEQFF.

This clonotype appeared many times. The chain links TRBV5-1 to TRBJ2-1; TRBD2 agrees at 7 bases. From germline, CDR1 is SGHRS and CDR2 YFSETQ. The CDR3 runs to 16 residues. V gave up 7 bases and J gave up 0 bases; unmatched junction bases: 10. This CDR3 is CASGGVGGSSYNEQFF. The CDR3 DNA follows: TGCGCCAGCGGGGGGGTCGGGGGGAGCTCCTACAATGAGCAGTTCTTC.

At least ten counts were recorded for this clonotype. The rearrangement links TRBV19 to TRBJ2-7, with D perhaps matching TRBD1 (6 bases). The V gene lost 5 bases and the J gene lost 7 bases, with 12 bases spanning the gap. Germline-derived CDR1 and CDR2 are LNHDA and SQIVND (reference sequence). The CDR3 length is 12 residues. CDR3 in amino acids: CASSARGGEQYF. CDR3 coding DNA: TGTGCCAGTAGTGCCAGGGGTGGGGAGCAGTACTTC.

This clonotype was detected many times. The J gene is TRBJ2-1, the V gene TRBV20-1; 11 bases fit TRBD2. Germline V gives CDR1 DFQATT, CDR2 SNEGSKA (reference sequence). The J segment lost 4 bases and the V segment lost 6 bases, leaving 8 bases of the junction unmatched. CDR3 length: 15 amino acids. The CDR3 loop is CSAPGLAGGYNEQFF. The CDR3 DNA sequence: TGCAGTGCCCCTGGGCTAGCGGGAGGTTACAATGAGCAGTTCTTC.

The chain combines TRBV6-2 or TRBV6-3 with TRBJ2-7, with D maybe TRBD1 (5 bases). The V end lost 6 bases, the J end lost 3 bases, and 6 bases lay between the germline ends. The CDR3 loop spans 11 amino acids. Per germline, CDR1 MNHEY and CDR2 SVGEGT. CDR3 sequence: CASRDSYEQYF. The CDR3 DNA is TGTGCCAGCAGAGACAGCTACGAGCAGTACTTC.

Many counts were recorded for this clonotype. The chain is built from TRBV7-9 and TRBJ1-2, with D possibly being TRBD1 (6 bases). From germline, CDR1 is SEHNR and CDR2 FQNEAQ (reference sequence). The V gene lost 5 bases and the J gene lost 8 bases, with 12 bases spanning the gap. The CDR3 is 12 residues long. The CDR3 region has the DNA TGTGCCAGCAGCGAAAACAGGGAAGGCTACACCTTC. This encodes CASSENREGYTF.

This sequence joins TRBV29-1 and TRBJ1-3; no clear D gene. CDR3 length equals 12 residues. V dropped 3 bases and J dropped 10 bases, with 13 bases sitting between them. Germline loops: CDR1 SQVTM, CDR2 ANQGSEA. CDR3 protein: CSVDASGETIYF. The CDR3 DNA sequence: TGCAGCGTTGACGCTAGTGGGGAGACCATATATTTT.

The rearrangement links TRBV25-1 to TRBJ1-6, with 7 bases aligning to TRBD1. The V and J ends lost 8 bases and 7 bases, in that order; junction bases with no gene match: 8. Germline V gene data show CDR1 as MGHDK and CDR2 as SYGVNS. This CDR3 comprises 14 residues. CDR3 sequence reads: CASGDRAENSPLHF. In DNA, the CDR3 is TGTGCCAGCGGCGACAGGGCGGAGAATTCACCCCTCCACTTT.

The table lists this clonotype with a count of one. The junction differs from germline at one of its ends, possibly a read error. As DNA, the CDR3 is TGCGCCAGCATGTATCTGGCGGGGACGACTACCGGGACAGCGAATTCACCCCTCCACTTT. It is translated as CASMYLAGTTTGTANSPLHF. The chain joins TRBV6-4 to TRBJ1-6, with 7 bases aligning to TRBD1. This CDR3 contains 20 residues. Germline CDR1 MRHNA, CDR2 SNTAGT.

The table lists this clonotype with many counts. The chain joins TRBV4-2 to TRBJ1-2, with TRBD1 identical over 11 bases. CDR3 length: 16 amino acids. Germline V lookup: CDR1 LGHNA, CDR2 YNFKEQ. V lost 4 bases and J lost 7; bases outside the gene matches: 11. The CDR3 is CASSLHLRDRGSGYTF. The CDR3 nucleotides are TGTGCCAGCAGCCTACACCTCCGGGACAGGGGGTCTGGCTACACCTTC.

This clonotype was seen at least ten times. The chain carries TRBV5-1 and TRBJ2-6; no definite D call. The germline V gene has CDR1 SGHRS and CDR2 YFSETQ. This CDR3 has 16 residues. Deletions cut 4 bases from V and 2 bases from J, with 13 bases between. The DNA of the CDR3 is TGCGCCAGCAGCCTTAGGACCCAACCTGGGGCCAACGTCCTGACTTTC. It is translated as CASSLRTQPGANVLTF.

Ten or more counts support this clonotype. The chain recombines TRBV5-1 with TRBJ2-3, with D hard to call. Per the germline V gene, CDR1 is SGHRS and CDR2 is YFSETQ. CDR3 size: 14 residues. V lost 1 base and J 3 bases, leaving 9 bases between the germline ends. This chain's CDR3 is CASSLQLITDTQYF. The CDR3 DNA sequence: TGCGCCAGCAGCTTGCAGCTTATAACAGATACGCAGTATTTT. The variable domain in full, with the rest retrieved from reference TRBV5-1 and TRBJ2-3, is KAGVTQTPRYLIKTRGQQVTLSCSPISGHRSVSWYQQTPGQGLQFLFEYFSETQRNKGNFPGRFSGRQFSNSRSEMNVSTLELGDSALYLCASSLQLITDTQYFGPGTRLTVL.

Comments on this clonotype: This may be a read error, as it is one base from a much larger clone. The CDR3 protein is CASSVTEGSTDTQSF. CDR3 DNA: TGTGCCAGCAGCGTAACAGAGGGTTCCACAGATACGCAGTCTTTT. J is TRBJ2-3 and V is TRBV5-6; D is perhaps TRBD2 (5 bases). The CDR3 loop spans 15 amino acids. Germline V gene data show CDR1 as SGHDT and CDR2 as YYEEEE.